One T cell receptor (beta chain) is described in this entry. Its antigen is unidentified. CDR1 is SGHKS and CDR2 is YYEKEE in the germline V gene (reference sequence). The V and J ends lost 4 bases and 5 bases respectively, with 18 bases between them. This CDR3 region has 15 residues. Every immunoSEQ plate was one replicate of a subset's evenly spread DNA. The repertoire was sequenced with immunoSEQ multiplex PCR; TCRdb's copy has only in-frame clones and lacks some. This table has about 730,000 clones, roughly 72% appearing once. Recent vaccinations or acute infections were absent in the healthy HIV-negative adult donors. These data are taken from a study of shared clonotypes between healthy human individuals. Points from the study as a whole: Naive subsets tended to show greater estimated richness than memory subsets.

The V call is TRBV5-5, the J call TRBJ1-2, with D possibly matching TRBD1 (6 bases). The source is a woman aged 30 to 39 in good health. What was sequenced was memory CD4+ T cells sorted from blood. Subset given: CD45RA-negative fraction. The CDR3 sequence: CASSVQGWKGYGYTF. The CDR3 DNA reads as TGTGCCAGCAGCGTACAGGGATGGAAGGGGTATGGCTACACCTTC.